This T cell receptor (beta chain) was documented in a study of T cell responses to AZD1222 COVID-19 vaccine. Repertoires were generated with immunoSEQ multiplex PCR, while TCRdb's copy carries only in-frame clones and drops some. The data hold 150,000 to 200,000 clones, with more than 80% observed a single time. Study-level results: Spike-specific TCR depth and breadth grew after two AZD1222 doses. The peak T cell response came first, and repertoires were sampled only after it. Along spike, vaccine-associated CD4 TCRs were found throughout, with dominance at 160-218 and 743-854.

As for this clone: The antigen is undetermined.

The germline V gene has CDR1 MNHEY and CDR2 SMNVEV (reference sequence). The germline V and J ends were trimmed by 3 bases and 9 bases, with 12 bases remaining between them. The CDR3 is made up of 13 amino acids. Sequenced material: peripheral blood, taken 28 days after the second dose of the MenACWY control vaccine. The V call is TRBV27, the J call TRBJ2-1, with D perhaps matching TRBD1 (5 bases). The origin of this receptor is an adult who received the MenACWY meningococcal vaccine as a control. CDR3 in amino acids: CASSFRSDTEQFF. CDR3 DNA sequence: TGTGCCAGCAGTTTTCGGTCGGACACTGAGCAGTTCTTC.